This paragraph reports one TCR beta chain. Grouping used clinical history reported by participants in a survey and questionnaire. These data originate in a study of blood T cell repertoires in COVID-19. Background on the study: The origin of the acute and convalescent COVID-19 samples was the United States, Italy and Spain.

Germline CDR1 reads LNHNV; CDR2 reads YYDKDF (reference sequence). The CDR3 has 14 residues. The V end was cut by 3 bases, the J end by 9 bases, with 12 bases between. Produced via immunoSEQ multiplex PCR; TCRdb's table is partial and in-frame only. The sample lists 250,000 to 400,000 clones, about nine tenths occurring once. The chain is built from TRBV15 and TRBJ1-6; D may be TRBD1 (6 bases). Sequenced material: PBMCs or T cells enriched from blood (not recorded which). The receptor was derived from a man aged 60-69 years who had recovered from COVID-19. Here the CDR3 reads CATSRDSSISPLHF. CDR3 in DNA: TGTGCCACCAGCAGGGACAGTTCTATTTCACCCCTCCACTTT.